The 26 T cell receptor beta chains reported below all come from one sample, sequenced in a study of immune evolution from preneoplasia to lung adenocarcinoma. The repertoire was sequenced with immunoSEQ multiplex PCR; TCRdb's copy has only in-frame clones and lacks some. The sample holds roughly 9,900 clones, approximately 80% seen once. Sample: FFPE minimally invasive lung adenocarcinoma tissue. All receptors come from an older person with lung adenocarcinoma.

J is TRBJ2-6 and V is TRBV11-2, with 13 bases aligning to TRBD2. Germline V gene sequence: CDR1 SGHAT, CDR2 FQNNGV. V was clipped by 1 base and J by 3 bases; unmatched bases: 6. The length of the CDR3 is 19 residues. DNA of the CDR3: TGTGCCAGCAGCTTAGGTGTACTAGCGGGGGGGATTGGGGCCAACGTCCTGACTTTC. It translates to CASSLGVLAGGIGANVLTF.

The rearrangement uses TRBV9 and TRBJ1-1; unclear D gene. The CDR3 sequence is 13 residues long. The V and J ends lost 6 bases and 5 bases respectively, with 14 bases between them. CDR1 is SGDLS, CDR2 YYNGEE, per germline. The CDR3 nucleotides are TGTGCCAGCACCCCCCGGGCTGAGACTGAAGCTTTCTTT. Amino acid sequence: CASTPRAETEAFF.

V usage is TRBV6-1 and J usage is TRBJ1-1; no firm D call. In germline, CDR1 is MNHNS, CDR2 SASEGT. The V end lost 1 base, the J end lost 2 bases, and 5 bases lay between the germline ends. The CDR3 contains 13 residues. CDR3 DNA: TGTGCCAGCAGTGAAGAGACCAACACTGAAGCTTTCTTT. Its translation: CASSEETNTEAFF.

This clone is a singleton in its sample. CDR3 nucleotides: TGTGCCAGCAGTTCCCAGGACAGTTACTATGGCTACACCTTC. As protein: CASSSQDSYYGYTF. The chain has TRBV27 and TRBJ1-2, with D possibly matching TRBD1 (6 bases). The germline V gene encodes CDR1 MNHEY and CDR2 SMNVEV (reference sequence). Trimming cost V 4 bases and J 3 bases, with 12 bases left between them. The CDR3 extends over 14 amino acids.

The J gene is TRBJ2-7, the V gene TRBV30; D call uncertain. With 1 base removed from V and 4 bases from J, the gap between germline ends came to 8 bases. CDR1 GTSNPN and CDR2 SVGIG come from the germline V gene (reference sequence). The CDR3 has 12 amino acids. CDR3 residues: CAWSGGWYEQYF. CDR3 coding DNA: TGTGCCTGGAGTGGCGGCTGGTACGAGCAGTACTTC.

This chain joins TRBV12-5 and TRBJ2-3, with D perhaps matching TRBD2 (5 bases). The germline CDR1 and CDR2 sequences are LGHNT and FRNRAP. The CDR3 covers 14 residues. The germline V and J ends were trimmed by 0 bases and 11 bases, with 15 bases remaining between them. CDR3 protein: CASGLVMTRDGQYF. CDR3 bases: TGTGCTAGTGGTTTGGTTATGACCCGGGATGGGCAGTATTTT.

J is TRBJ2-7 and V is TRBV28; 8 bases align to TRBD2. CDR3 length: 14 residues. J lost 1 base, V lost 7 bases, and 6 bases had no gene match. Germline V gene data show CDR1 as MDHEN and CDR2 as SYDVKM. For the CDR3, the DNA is TGTGCCAGCACTAATTTAGCGGGGTCCTACGAGCAGTACTTC. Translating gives CASTNLAGSYEQYF.

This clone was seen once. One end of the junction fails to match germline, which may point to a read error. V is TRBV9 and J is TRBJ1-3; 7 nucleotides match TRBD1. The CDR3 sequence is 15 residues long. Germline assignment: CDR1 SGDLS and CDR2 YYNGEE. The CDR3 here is CASSGGTDAGNTTYF. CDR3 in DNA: TGTGCCAGCAGCGGTGGGACAGACGCTGGAAACACCACATATTTT.

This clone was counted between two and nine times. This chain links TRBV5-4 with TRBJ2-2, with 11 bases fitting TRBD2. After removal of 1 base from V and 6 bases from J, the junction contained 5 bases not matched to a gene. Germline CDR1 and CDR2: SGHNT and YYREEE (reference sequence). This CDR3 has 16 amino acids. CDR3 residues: CASSLRVAGGPGELFF. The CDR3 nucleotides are TGTGCCAGCAGCTTGAGGGTAGCGGGAGGGCCCGGGGAGCTGTTTTTT.

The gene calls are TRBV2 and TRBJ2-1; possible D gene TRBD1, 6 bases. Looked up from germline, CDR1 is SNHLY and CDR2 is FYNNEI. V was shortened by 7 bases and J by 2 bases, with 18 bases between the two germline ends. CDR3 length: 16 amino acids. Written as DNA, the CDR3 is TGTGCCAGCACCCCGACAGGAAATATCGCCTACAATGAGCAGTTCTTC. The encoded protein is CASTPTGNIAYNEQFF.

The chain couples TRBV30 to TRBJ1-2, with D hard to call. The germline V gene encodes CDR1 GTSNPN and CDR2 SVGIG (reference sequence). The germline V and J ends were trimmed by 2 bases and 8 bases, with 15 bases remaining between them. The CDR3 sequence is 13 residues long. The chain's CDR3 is CAWSPNQIGGYTF. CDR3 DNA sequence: TGTGCCTGGAGTCCAAATCAGATTGGAGGCTACACCTTC.

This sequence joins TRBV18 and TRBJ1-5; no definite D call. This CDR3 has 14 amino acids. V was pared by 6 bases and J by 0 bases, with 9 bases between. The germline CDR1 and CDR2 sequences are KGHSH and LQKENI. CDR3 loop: CASSVTDSNQPQHF. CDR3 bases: TGTGCCAGCTCCGTCACGGATAGCAATCAGCCCCAGCATTTT.

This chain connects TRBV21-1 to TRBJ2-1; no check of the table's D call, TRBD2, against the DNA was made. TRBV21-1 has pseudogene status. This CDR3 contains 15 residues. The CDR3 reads CASSKAGLAKGEQFF. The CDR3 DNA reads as TGTGCCAGCAGCAAAGCCGGTCTAGCTAAAGGTGAGCAGTTCTTC.

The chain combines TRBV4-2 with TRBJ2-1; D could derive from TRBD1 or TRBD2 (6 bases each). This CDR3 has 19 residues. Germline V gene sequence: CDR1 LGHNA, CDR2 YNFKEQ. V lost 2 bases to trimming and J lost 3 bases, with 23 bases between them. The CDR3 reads CASSQPWRGGRDIYNEQFF. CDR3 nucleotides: TGTGCCAGCAGCCAACCTTGGAGGGGCGGGCGGGACATCTACAATGAGCAGTTCTTC.

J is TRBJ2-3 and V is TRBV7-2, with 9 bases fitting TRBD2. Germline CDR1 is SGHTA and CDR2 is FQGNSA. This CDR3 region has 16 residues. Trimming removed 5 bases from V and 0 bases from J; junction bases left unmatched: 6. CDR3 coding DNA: TGTGCCAGCAGCCTTAAGCGGGGGGCTAGCACAGATACGCAGTATTTT. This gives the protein CASSLKRGASTDTQYF.

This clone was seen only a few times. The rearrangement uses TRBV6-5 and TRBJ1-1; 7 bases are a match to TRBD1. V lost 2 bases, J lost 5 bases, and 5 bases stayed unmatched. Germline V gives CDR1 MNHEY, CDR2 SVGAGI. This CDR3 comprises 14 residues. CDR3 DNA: TGTGCCAGCAGTTACCCAGCAGGGGGGACTGAAGCTTTCTTT. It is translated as CASSYPAGGTEAFF.

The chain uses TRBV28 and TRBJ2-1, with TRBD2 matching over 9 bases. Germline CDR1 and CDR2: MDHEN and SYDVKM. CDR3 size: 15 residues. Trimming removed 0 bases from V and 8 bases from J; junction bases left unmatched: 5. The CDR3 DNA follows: TGTGCCAGCAGTTTATGGGCTAGCGGGGTCGATGAGCAGTTCTTC. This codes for CASSLWASGVDEQFF.

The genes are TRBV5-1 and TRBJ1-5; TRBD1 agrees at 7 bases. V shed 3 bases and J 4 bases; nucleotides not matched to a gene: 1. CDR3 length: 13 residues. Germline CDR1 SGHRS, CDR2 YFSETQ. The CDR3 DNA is TGCGCCAGCAGCTCGACAGGGAATCAGCCCCAGCATTTT. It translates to CASSSTGNQPQHF.

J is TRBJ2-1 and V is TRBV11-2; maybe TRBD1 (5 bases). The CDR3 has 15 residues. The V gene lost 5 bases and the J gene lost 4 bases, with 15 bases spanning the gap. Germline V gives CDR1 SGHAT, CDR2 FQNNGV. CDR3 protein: CASSTTLGQYNEQFF. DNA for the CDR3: TGTGCCAGCAGCACTACCCTAGGACAATACAATGAGCAGTTCTTC.

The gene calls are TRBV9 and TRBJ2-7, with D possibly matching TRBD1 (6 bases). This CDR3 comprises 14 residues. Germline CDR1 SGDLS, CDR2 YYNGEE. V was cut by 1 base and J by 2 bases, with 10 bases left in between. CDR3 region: CASSVQGNPYEQYF. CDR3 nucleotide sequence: TGTGCCAGCAGCGTACAGGGGAACCCCTACGAGCAGTACTTC.

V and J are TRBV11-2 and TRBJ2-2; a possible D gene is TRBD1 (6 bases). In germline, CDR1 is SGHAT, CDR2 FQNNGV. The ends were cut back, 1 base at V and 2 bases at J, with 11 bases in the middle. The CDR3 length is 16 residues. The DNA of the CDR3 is TGTGCCAGCAGCTTAGCTGGCAGGGGTAACACCGGGGAGCTGTTTTTT. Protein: CASSLAGRGNTGELFF.

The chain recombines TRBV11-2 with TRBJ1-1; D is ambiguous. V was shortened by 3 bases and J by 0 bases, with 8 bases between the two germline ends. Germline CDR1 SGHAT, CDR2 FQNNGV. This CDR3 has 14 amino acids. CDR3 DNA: TGTGCCAGCAGCTTGTGGGGATTGAACACTGAAGCTTTCTTT. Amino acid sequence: CASSLWGLNTEAFF.

CDR3 in amino acids: CASSLDAGGATQYF. Written as DNA, the CDR3 is TGTGCCAGCAGCTTAGATGCCGGTGGGGCGACCCAGTACTTC. This chain links TRBV11-3 with TRBJ2-5, with D maybe TRBD1 (5 bases). Trimming removed 0 bases at V and 7 bases at J, with 12 bases between. The CDR3 extends over 14 amino acids. CDR1 SGHNT and CDR2 YENEEA come from the germline V gene.

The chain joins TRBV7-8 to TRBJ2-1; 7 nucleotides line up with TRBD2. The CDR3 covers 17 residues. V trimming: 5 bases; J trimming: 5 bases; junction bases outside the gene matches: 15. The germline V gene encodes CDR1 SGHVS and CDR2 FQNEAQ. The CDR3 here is CASSLRGTNLLDNEQFF. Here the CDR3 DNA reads TGTGCCAGCAGCCTTCGTGGGACTAACCTACTAGACAATGAGCAGTTCTTC.

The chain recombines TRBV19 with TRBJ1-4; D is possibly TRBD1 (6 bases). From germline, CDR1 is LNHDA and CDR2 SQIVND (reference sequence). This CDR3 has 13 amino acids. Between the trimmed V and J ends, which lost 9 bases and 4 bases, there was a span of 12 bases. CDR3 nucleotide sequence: TGTGCCAGCTCGGGGACACATAATGAAAAACTGTTTTTT. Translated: CASSGTHNEKLFF. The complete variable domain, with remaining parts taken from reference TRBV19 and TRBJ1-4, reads DGGITQSPKYLFRKEGQNVTLSCEQNLNHDAMYWYRQDPGQGLRLIYYSQIVNDFQKGDIAEGYSVSREKKESFPLTVTSAQKNPTAFYLCASSGTHNEKLFFGSGTQLSVL.

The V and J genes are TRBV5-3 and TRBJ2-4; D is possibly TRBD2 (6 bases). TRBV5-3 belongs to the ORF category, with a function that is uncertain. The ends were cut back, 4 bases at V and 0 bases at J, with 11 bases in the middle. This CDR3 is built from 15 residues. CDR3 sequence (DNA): TGTGCCAGAAGCCGGGACTGTCTAGCCAAAAACATTCAGTACTTC. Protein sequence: CARSRDCLAKNIQYF.